Listed below are T cell receptor beta chains from one sample, sequenced in a study of blood T cell repertoires in COVID-19. Clones were sequenced by immunoSEQ multiplex PCR, and TCRdb holds only the in-frame ones, with some missing. Of around 310,000 clones listed, roughly 90% were seen once; the top ten hold roughly 1%. Sequencing was done on a sample of peripheral blood. Source of these receptors: a woman in her 40s with COVID-19, enrolled during active disease. Each CDR3 is given with its conserved first and last residue. The D gene is left open where the match is weak. A row's size may be missing; if present it is once, few, many or a size class.

V gene,CDR3 length,J gene,clone size,D gene,CDR3 DNA,CDR3 protein
TRBV5-4,13,TRBJ1-4,.,.,TGTGCCAGCAGCTTGCAGGGAAATGAAAAACTGTTTTTT,CASSLQGNEKLFF
TRBV5-4,12,TRBJ2-1,.,.,TGTGCCAGGGGTTCCGGGGGCAATGAGCAGTTCTTC,CARGSGGNEQFF
TRBV4-3,16,TRBJ1-1,.,TRBD1,TGCGCCAGCAGCCAAGGGGACAGGGGGCCGAACACTGAAGCTTTCTTT,CASSQGDRGPNTEAFF
TRBV6-4,15,TRBJ2-2,.,TRBD1,TGTGCCAGCAGTGGCTTACAGGGGGGTGGCGGGGAGCTGTTTTTT,CASSGLQGGGGELFF
TRBV21-1,17,TRBJ2-7,.,.,TGTGCCAGCAGCCCCCCCCAAGGAGGCGGGAGTTTAGGCGAGCAGTACTTC,CASSPPQGGGSLGEQYF
TRBV29-1,14,TRBJ2-7,.,TRBD2,TGCAGCGTCTCTAGCGGGAGTTTGAGAAACGAGCAGTACTTC,CSVSSGSLRNEQYF
TRBV6-1,13,TRBJ1-2,.,.,TGTGCCAGCAGCCCGGACACTAACTATGGCTACACCTTC,CASSPDTNYGYTF
TRBV28,15,TRBJ1-1,.,.,TGTGCCAGCGGACTCCCAGCGTTCCCGAACACTGAAGCTTTCTTT,CASGLPAFPNTEAFF
TRBV15,14,TRBJ1-5,.,.,TGTGCCACCAGCAGAGCAGGCTTCAATCAGCCCCAGCATTTT,CATSRAGFNQPQHF
TRBV7-3,13,TRBJ2-2,.,.,TGTGCCAGCAGCCCTGACATGGTCGGGGAGCTGTTTTTT,CASSPDMVGELFF
TRBV6-1,15,TRBJ1-6,once,.,TGTGCCAGCAGTGACGAAGCCGTGCATAATTCACCCCTCCACTTT,CASSDEAVHNSPLHF
TRBV15,13,TRBJ2-5,.,.,TGTGCCACCAGCAGAGGGCTGCAGGAGACCCAGTACTTC,CATSRGLQETQYF
TRBV7-9,13,TRBJ2-5,.,TRBD1,TGTGCCAGCAGCTTTGACAGGGGTGAGACCCAGTACTTC,CASSFDRGETQYF
TRBV29-1,14,TRBJ1-2,few,TRBD1,TGCAGCGTTGAAGAGGCCCACAGGGGCTATGGCTACACCTTC,CSVEEAHRGYGYTF
TRBV9,17,TRBJ2-3,.,TRBD2,TGTGCCAGCAGCGTAACAGGAGCGGGGGGTAGCACAGATACGCAGTATTTT,CASSVTGAGGSTDTQYF
TRBV28,14,TRBJ2-2,.,.,TGTGCCAGCAGTAAGCCAGGAAACACCGGGGAGCTGTTTTTT,CASSKPGNTGELFF
TRBV19,13,TRBJ1-4,.,TRBD1,TGTGCCAGTAGCCGGGACAGACAGGAAAAACTGTTTTTT,CASSRDRQEKLFF
TRBV11-3,16,TRBJ2-3,.,TRBD2,TGTGCCAGCAGCTTAGATCTCGGCGGGGGGGGAGATACGCAGTATTTT,CASSLDLGGGGDTQYF
TRBV19,13,TRBJ2-1,.,.,TGTGCCAGTAGTATAGACCAAGTACGGGAGCAGTTCTTC,CASSIDQVREQFF
TRBV10-3,14,TRBJ2-1,.,.,TGTGCCATCAAGCGGGCTAGCCCAAACAATGAGCAGTTCTTC,CAIKRASPNNEQFF